The 28 T cell receptor beta chains given below trace back to one sample, sequenced in a study of Ad26.COV2.S vaccination and SARS-CoV-2 variants. Treatment described: about 20 received Ad26.COV2.S at low or high dose, single or two shots; several received placebo; per-sample allocation not given. Repertoires come from day 63 after the first vaccine or placebo injection. Sequencing was performed with immunoSEQ multiplex PCR; in TCRdb, only in-frame clones are kept and a portion is missing. The table has about 460,000 clones, around 89% seen once. The sequencing here drew on peripheral blood, taken in a trial of Ad26.COV2.S vaccine versus placebo. Source of these receptors: a person between 18 and 60 years old who received the Ad26.COV2.S COVID-19 vaccine or a placebo.

In DNA form, the CDR3 reads TGCGCCAGCAGCCAAGATTGGGTGGGACAGCGGCGTGAAAAACTGTTTTTT. Protein sequence: CASSQDWVGQRREKLFF. The genes are TRBV4-3 and TRBJ1-4; 7 positions agree with TRBD1. CDR1 and CDR2 from the germline V gene are LGHNA and YSLEER. The V segment lost 0 bases and the J segment 7 bases; nucleotides outside the gene matches: 11. This CDR3 contains 17 residues.

The CDR3 coding sequence is TGTGCCAGCAGCCCGGGACAGAAGAATGACGGGGAGCTGTTTTTT. Protein product: CASSPGQKNDGELFF. This chain connects TRBV7-9 to TRBJ2-2; 7 nucleotides align to TRBD1. V lost 5 bases to trimming and J lost 7 bases; unmatched junction nucleotides: 10. CDR1 and CDR2 (germline): SEHNR, FQNEAQ (reference sequence). The CDR3 is made up of 15 amino acids.

The chain combines TRBV10-3 with TRBJ1-2; 7 nucleotides align to TRBD1. J was trimmed by 4 bases and V by 0 bases; bases with no gene match: 14. Germline V gene lookup returns CDR1 ENHRY and CDR2 SYGVKD. This CDR3 region has 18 residues. The CDR3 loop reads CAISESRDSGLSVYGYTF. DNA for the CDR3: TGTGCCATCAGTGAGTCCCGGGACAGTGGGCTTAGCGTCTATGGCTACACCTTC.

The chain's CDR3 is CASTLGTGSSEAFF. The CDR3 DNA reads TGTGCCAGCACGTTGGGGACAGGTTCTTCTGAAGCTTTCTTT. V gene TRBV21-1 combines with J gene TRBJ1-1; TRBD1 is taken as the D call from the table, unchecked against the DNA. TRBV21-1 is reported as a pseudogene. This CDR3 spans 14 amino acids.

The chain has TRBV18 and TRBJ2-1, with TRBD1 matching over 8 bases. V was pared by 5 bases and J by 4 bases, with 7 bases of the junction left unmatched. Germline-derived CDR1 and CDR2 are KGHSH and LQKENI. This CDR3 comprises 15 residues. The chain's CDR3 is CASSGQGFVYNEQFF. CDR3 DNA sequence: TGTGCCAGCTCAGGACAGGGCTTTGTATACAATGAGCAGTTCTTC.

The J gene is TRBJ1-2, the V gene TRBV9; possibly TRBD1 for D (6 bases). V was shortened by 0 bases and J by 6 bases, with 12 bases between the two germline ends. Germline values: CDR1 SGDLS, CDR2 YYNGEE. The CDR3 runs to 14 residues. CDR3: CASSVGTVINGYTF. The CDR3 DNA follows: TGTGCCAGCAGCGTAGGGACAGTAATTAATGGCTACACCTTC.

The CDR3 DNA reads TGTGCCTGGAGTCCCCGCCAGGGGGGTAGGTCCTACGAGCAGTACTTC. Protein product: CAWSPRQGGRSYEQYF. This chain uses TRBV30 with TRBJ2-7; TRBD1 is a possible D gene (7 bases). V lost 2 bases and J 1 base, leaving 18 bases between the germline ends. The CDR3 length is 16 residues. In germline, CDR1 is GTSNPN, CDR2 SVGIG (reference sequence). Full variable domain (missing parts from reference TRBV30 and TRBJ2-7): SQTIHQWPATLVQPVGSPLSLECTVEGTSNPNLYWYRQAAGRGLQLLFYSVGIGQISSEVPQNLSASRPQDRQFILSSKKLLLSDSGFYLCAWSPRQGGRSYEQYFGPGTRLTVT.

The genes are TRBV6-6 and TRBJ2-5; a possible D gene is TRBD1 (6 bases). Germline CDR1 is MNHNY and CDR2 is SVGAGI (reference sequence). This CDR3 has 16 amino acids. Trimming left V 2 bases short and J 1 base short, with 14 bases between. The CDR3 sequence: CASSYVQTGIQETQYF. For the CDR3, the DNA is TGTGCCAGCAGTTACGTTCAAACAGGGATCCAAGAGACCCAGTACTTC.

The V call is TRBV27, the J call TRBJ2-3, with 8 bases matching TRBD2. Germline CDR1 is MNHEY and CDR2 is SMNVEV (reference sequence). The CDR3 has 16 amino acids. V gave up 6 bases and J gave up 5 bases; unmatched junction bases: 13. The CDR3 loop reads CASRALAGGLLDTQYF. The CDR3 DNA reads TGTGCCAGCAGAGCCCTTGCGGGAGGCCTACTAGATACGCAGTATTTT.

Points on this clone: Other DNA variants within this sample encode the same CDR3. In nucleotides, the CDR3 is TGTGCCAGCAGTTTTTATAATGAGCAGTTCTTC. It yields the protein CASSFYNEQFF. The rearrangement uses TRBV12-3 or TRBV12-4 and TRBJ2-1; D remains unclear. The CDR3 loop spans 11 amino acids. V shed 3 bases and J shed 7 bases, with 4 bases lying between them.

This sequence joins TRBV18 and TRBJ1-1, with 7 bases that match TRBD1. V lost 0 bases and J lost 6; bases outside the gene matches: 1. Germline V CDR1 and CDR2: KGHSH, LQKENI. The CDR3 is 13 amino acids. The CDR3 sequence is CASSPPGTAEAFF. Here the CDR3 DNA reads TGTGCCAGCTCACCACCTGGGACAGCTGAAGCTTTCTTT.

The chain employs TRBV4-1 and TRBJ1-2; 8 bases agree with TRBD1. The V and J ends lost 3 bases and 7 bases, in that order; junction bases with no gene match: 7. The CDR3 sequence is 14 residues long. Germline V gene lookup returns CDR1 MGHRA and CDR2 YSYEKL. CDR3 amino acids: CASSQMDREAGYTF. The CDR3 coding sequence is TGCGCCAGCAGCCAGATGGACAGGGAGGCTGGCTACACCTTC.

V usage is TRBV27 and J usage is TRBJ1-2; weak D call: TRBD1 (6 bases). Germline V CDR1 and CDR2: MNHEY, SMNVEV (reference sequence). The CDR3 runs 14 residues. V lost 5 bases and J lost 1, with 11 bases in between. The CDR3 sequence is CASSQGINNYGYTF. The CDR3 DNA follows: TGTGCCAGCAGTCAGGGGATCAATAACTATGGCTACACCTTC.

The V call is TRBV4-1, the J call TRBJ1-5; D remains unclear. The CDR3 contains 15 residues. Germline V gene sequence: CDR1 MGHRA, CDR2 YSYEKL. The ends were cut back, 2 bases at V and 11 bases at J, with 19 bases in the middle. The CDR3 spells CASSQTGPRYETQHF. The CDR3 nucleotides are TGCGCCAGCAGCCAAACCGGGCCCAGATATGAGACCCAGCATTTT.

V is TRBV7-9 and J is TRBJ2-5; a weak D match, TRBD2 (5 bases). The V and J ends lost 1 base and 5 bases respectively, with 8 bases between them. Germline values: CDR1 SEHNR, CDR2 FQNEAQ (reference sequence). CDR3 length: 13 residues. CDR3 nucleotides: TGTGCCAGCAGCTTAGTTAGAGGGGAGACCCAGTACTTC. It translates to CASSLVRGETQYF.

This chain links TRBV5-5 with TRBJ2-7; the match to TRBD2 covers 9 bases. V gave up 3 bases and J gave up 3 bases; unmatched junction bases: 13. Germline CDR1 and CDR2: SGHKS and YYEKEE (reference sequence). The CDR3 totals 17 residues. CDR3 region: CASSSVRGTSLNYEQYF. The CDR3 DNA follows: TGTGCCAGCAGCTCGGTTCGCGGGACTAGCTTAAACTACGAGCAGTACTTC.

The table lists this clone with a few counts. The chain couples TRBV19 to TRBJ1-5; TRBD1 might be the D (6 bases). Germline loops: CDR1 LNHDA, CDR2 SQIVND (reference sequence). The CDR3 extends over 13 amino acids. V lost 5 bases and J 4 bases, leaving 9 bases between the germline ends. CDR3 sequence: CASSWDINQPQHF. The CDR3 region has the DNA TGTGCCAGTAGTTGGGACATTAATCAGCCCCAGCATTTT.

V usage is TRBV3-1 (or the pseudogene TRBV3-2) and J usage is TRBJ1-6; perhaps TRBD1 as D (5 bases). Germline lookup yields CDR1 LGHDT and CDR2 YNNKEL (reference sequence). Trimming shortened V by 4 bases and J by 7 bases, and 11 bases separated the two germline ends. The CDR3 is made up of 14 amino acids. The CDR3 DNA reads as TGTGCCAGCAGCCCCCTCGGGGGGAATTCACCCCTCCACTTT. Amino acid sequence: CASSPLGGNSPLHF.

This chain links TRBV5-1 with TRBJ2-3; D is undetermined. The CDR3 is made up of 12 amino acids. Germline V lookup: CDR1 SGHRS, CDR2 YFSETQ. Trimming left V 1 base short and J 6 bases short, with 6 bases between. As DNA, the CDR3 is TGCGCCAGCAGCTTGACATTGGATACGCAGTATTTT. Translated, it gives CASSLTLDTQYF.

The CDR3, as DNA: TGCGCCAGCAGCTTCGGGCCGGTTAGCTCTGGAAACACCATATATTTT. As protein: CASSFGPVSSGNTIYF. The chain uses TRBV5-1 and TRBJ1-3; D is undetermined. The V end lost 2 bases, the J end lost 0 bases, and 12 bases lay between the germline ends. The length of the CDR3 is 16 residues. CDR1 and CDR2 (germline): SGHRS, YFSETQ.

V gene TRBV5-1 combines with J gene TRBJ1-1, with D perhaps TRBD1 (6 bases). The CDR3 is made up of 13 amino acids. Germline assignment: CDR1 SGHRS and CDR2 YFSETQ. The V and J ends lost 0 bases and 7 bases respectively, with 10 bases between them. CDR3 residues: CASSLAGASEAFF. The DNA of the CDR3 is TGCGCCAGCAGCTTGGCAGGGGCTAGTGAAGCTTTCTTT. The whole variable domain, filled in from reference TRBV5-1 and TRBJ1-1, reads KAGVTQTPRYLIKTRGQQVTLSCSPISGHRSVSWYQQTPGQGLQFLFEYFSETQRNKGNFPGRFSGRQFSNSRSEMNVSTLELGDSALYLCASSLAGASEAFFGQGTRLTVV.

The genes are TRBV6-6 and TRBJ1-2; D is possibly TRBD1 (5 bases). The CDR3 is 12 amino acids. Per the germline V gene, CDR1 is MNHNY and CDR2 is SVGAGI (reference sequence). The V and J ends lost 10 bases and 6 bases respectively, with 15 bases between them. CDR3 in DNA: TGTGCCACTTCAGAGGGGTCAGATGGCTACACCTTC. Translated: CATSEGSDGYTF.

The chain couples TRBV25-1 to TRBJ2-3, with 10 nucleotides matching TRBD1. This CDR3 is built from 15 residues. The trim removed 3 bases at V and 4 bases at J, leaving 4 bases unmatched. The germline gives CDR1 MGHDK, CDR2 SYGVNS. CDR3 DNA: TGTGCCAGCAGTGACCGGGACAGGGGACCAGATACGCAGTATTTT. This sequence encodes CASSDRDRGPDTQYF.

This rearrangement joins TRBV28 to TRBJ2-7, with no clear D. Germline CDR1 and CDR2: MDHEN and SYDVKM. The CDR3 loop spans 13 amino acids. With 7 bases removed from V and 3 bases from J, the gap between germline ends came to 13 bases. CDR3 amino acids: CASTQEPFYEQYF. The CDR3 DNA follows: TGTGCCAGCACCCAGGAGCCTTTCTACGAGCAGTACTTC.

This chain uses TRBV6-6 with TRBJ2-5; D is possibly TRBD1 (6 bases). Between the trimmed V and J ends, which lost 7 bases and 5 bases, there was a span of 14 bases. The CDR3 sequence is 13 residues long. Per the germline V gene, CDR1 is MNHNY and CDR2 is SVGAGI (reference sequence). CDR3 coding DNA: TGTGCCAGCACTGACCACAGGGCCGAGACCCAGTACTTC. The encoded protein is CASTDHRAETQYF.

The chain employs TRBV12-3 or TRBV12-4 and TRBJ1-5; the D is unclear. Deletions cut 3 bases from V and 5 bases from J, with 5 bases between. The CDR3 consists of 12 residues. CDR3 nucleotide sequence: TGTGCCAGCAGTTTCAATGATCAGCCCCAGCATTTT. This encodes CASSFNDQPQHF.

The chain links TRBV13 to TRBJ2-1, with no clear D. This CDR3 is built from 21 residues. Germline V gene sequence: CDR1 PRHDT, CDR2 FYEKMQ (reference sequence). The V end lost 1 base, the J end lost 0 bases, and 25 bases lay between the germline ends. The CDR3 sequence: CASSLVRVAPTPQSSYNEQFF. The DNA of the CDR3 is TGTGCCAGCAGCTTAGTTCGTGTGGCACCGACCCCCCAGAGCTCCTACAATGAGCAGTTCTTC. Full variable domain (rest looked up from reference TRBV13 and TRBJ2-1): AAGVIQSPRHLIKEKRETATLKCYPIPRHDTVYWYQQGPGQDPQFLISFYEKMQSDKGSIPDRFSAQQFSDYHSELNMSSLELGDSALYFCASSLVRVAPTPQSSYNEQFFGPGTRLTVL.

This chain connects TRBV29-1 to TRBJ2-1, with D perhaps matching TRBD1 or TRBD2 (5 bases each). The length of the CDR3 is 16 residues. V gave up 4 bases and J gave up 4 bases, with 20 bases separating them. Germline V gene sequence: CDR1 SQVTM, CDR2 ANQGSEA. The CDR3 DNA reads as TGCAGCGTTGGCCCCTTGAGGGGCAGAAAGTACAATGAGCAGTTCTTC. It codes for CSVGPLRGRKYNEQFF.